The 15 T cell receptor beta chains presented below share a single source sample, sequenced in a study of shared clonotypes between healthy human individuals. TCRdb's copy holds only in-frame clones and misses some; the assay was immunoSEQ multiplex PCR. The data contain about 490,000 clones, approximately 84% of them seen just once; the ten biggest clones take up approximately 12%. Input material: PBMCs. These receptors came from a woman in her thirties or forties in good health. Some clones in this sample may be carry-over from other donors' samples.

This chain joins TRBV18 and TRBJ1-4; D is unresolved. The CDR3 totals 16 residues. V lost 4 bases, J lost 0 bases, and 12 bases lay in between. The germline gives CDR1 KGHSH, CDR2 LQKENI. In nucleotides, the CDR3 is TGTGCCAGCTCACTTGGTTCGAGCGCAACTAATGAAAAACTGTTTTTT. Translating it yields CASSLGSSATNEKLFF.

This clone was counted only a few times. V usage is TRBV7-2 and J usage is TRBJ1-2, with TRBD1 identical over 11 bases. The CDR3 contains 14 residues. Unmatched junction bases numbered 5, after V lost 1 base and J lost 10 bases. Germline V gives CDR1 SGHTA, CDR2 FQGNSA. The CDR3 coding sequence is TGTGCCAGCAGCTTAGGAGGACAGGGGGCGGTCTACACCTTC. Its protein is CASSLGGQGAVYTF.

The sample holds one count of this clone. The chain employs TRBV11-3 and TRBJ1-1; D not resolved. V lost 4 bases and J lost 3, with 9 bases in between. Germline V gene lookup returns CDR1 SGHNT and CDR2 YENEEA. CDR3 length: 13 residues. In nucleotides, the CDR3 is TGTGCCAGCAGCTCCGACGGGGACACTGAAGCTTTCTTT. It yields the protein CASSSDGDTEAFF.

V gene TRBV5-1 combines with J gene TRBJ2-7, with D possibly TRBD2 on 6 matching bases. Germline V gene data show CDR1 as SGHRS and CDR2 as YFSETQ. The germline V and J ends were trimmed by 4 bases and 5 bases, with 13 bases remaining between them. The CDR3 consists of 13 residues. In DNA form, the CDR3 reads TGCGCCAGCAGCCCCCCAGGCGGGAACGAGCAGTACTTC. This gives the protein CASSPPGGNEQYF.

This clone was counted between two and nine times. The CDR3, as DNA: TGTGCCAGCAGATTAAGTAGCGGGAGTCAAAATGAGCAGTTCTTC. This sequence encodes CASRLSSGSQNEQFF. This rearrangement joins TRBV7-2 to TRBJ2-1; 9 bases align to TRBD2. The CDR3 loop spans 15 amino acids. The junction had 10 bases not matched to a gene; V was cut back by 6 bases and J by 7 bases. Germline lookup yields CDR1 SGHTA and CDR2 FQGNSA.

This clone was detected only a few times. This chain links TRBV7-9 with TRBJ1-2; no definite D call. The CDR3 is 15 amino acids. CDR1 and CDR2 from the germline V gene are SEHNR and FQNEAQ (reference sequence). V shed 2 bases and J shed 6 bases, with 16 bases lying between them. The CDR3 sequence: CASSLRRESRDGYTF. CDR3 DNA sequence: TGTGCCAGCAGCTTACGGCGGGAGTCACGGGATGGCTACACCTTC.

This clone was detected only once. A read error is likely here: a far larger clone is one base away. The V and J genes are TRBV4-1 and TRBJ2-7; D remains ambiguous. This CDR3 region has 14 residues. Trimming removed 4 bases from V and 7 bases from J, with 17 bases in between. Germline assignment: CDR1 MGHRA and CDR2 YSYEKL. The CDR3 spells CASSPQTGSEEQYF. CDR3 DNA: TGCGCCAGCAGCCCTCAGACTGGGTCGGAGGAGCAGTACTTC.

This sequence joins TRBV5-1 and TRBJ1-1, with 7 bases that match TRBD1. Germline trimming cut 4 bases from V and 10 bases from J; bases unmatched to any gene: 10. The CDR3 has 13 amino acids. The germline V gene has CDR1 SGHRS and CDR2 YFSETQ. The CDR3: CASSLAPGGPAFF. CDR3 nucleotide sequence: TGCGCCAGCAGCCTAGCCCCAGGGGGTCCAGCTTTCTTT. The complete variable domain, with remaining parts taken from reference TRBV5-1 and TRBJ1-1, reads KAGVTQTPRYLIKTRGQQVTLSCSPISGHRSVSWYQQTPGQGLQFLFEYFSETQRNKGNFPGRFSGRQFSNSRSEMNVSTLELGDSALYLCASSLAPGGPAFFGQGTRLTVV.

This chain links TRBV30 with TRBJ1-1, with D uncertain. V shed 4 bases and J shed 0 bases, with 9 bases lying between them. The germline V gene has CDR1 GTSNPN and CDR2 SVGIG (reference sequence). There are 13 residues in the CDR3. The CDR3 spells CAWKLSMNTEAFF. CDR3 nucleotide sequence: TGTGCCTGGAAACTCAGCATGAACACTGAAGCTTTCTTT.

This chain connects TRBV19 to TRBJ2-4; 10 bases fit TRBD2. Looked up from germline, CDR1 is LNHDA and CDR2 is SQIVND (reference sequence). The CDR3 is 14 residues long. Trimming removed 1 base from V and 9 bases from J; junction bases left unmatched: 3. The CDR3 here is CASSIVAGGGIQYF. In DNA form, the CDR3 reads TGTGCCAGTAGTATAGTAGCGGGAGGCGGCATTCAGTACTTC. Combining the CDR3 with reference TRBV19 and TRBJ2-4 gives the whole variable domain DGGITQSPKYLFRKEGQNVTLSCEQNLNHDAMYWYRQDPGQGLRLIYYSQIVNDFQKGDIAEGYSVSREKKESFPLTVTSAQKNPTAFYLCASSIVAGGGIQYFGAGTRLSVL.

The chain has TRBV28 and TRBJ1-6; D possibly corresponds to TRBD1 (5 bases). CDR1 and CDR2 (germline): MDHEN, SYDVKM. The CDR3 covers 14 residues. The ends were cut back, 6 bases at V and 7 bases at J, with 13 bases in the middle. CDR3 protein: CASRTTGANSPLHF. In nucleotides, the CDR3 is TGTGCCAGCAGGACGACCGGGGCCAATTCACCCCTCCACTTT.

The V gene is TRBV7-9, the J gene TRBJ1-2, with 9 bases that match TRBD1. Germline V gene lookup returns CDR1 SEHNR and CDR2 FQNEAQ (reference sequence). The CDR3 has 14 amino acids. With 5 bases clipped from V and 4 bases from J, the junction kept 5 bases outside the gene matches. CDR3 DNA: TGTGCCAGCAGCGCCGGGGGACAGGGCTATGGCTACACCTTC. Its translation is CASSAGGQGYGYTF.

The chain is built from TRBV7-3 and TRBJ1-1; D perhaps matches TRBD1 (5 bases). From germline, CDR1 is SGHTA and CDR2 FQGTGA. This CDR3 is built from 14 residues. Trimming left V 1 base short and J 5 bases short, with 11 bases between. The CDR3 DNA reads TGTGCCAGCAGCTTAAGGGGGACGGGAACTGAAGCTTTCTTT. It yields the protein CASSLRGTGTEAFF.

The chain recombines TRBV5-4 with TRBJ2-7, with 12 bases matching TRBD2. The junction had 11 bases not matched to a gene; V was cut back by 4 bases and J by 6 bases. The germline V gene has CDR1 SGHNT and CDR2 YYREEE (reference sequence). This CDR3 is 16 amino acids long. The CDR3 DNA is TGTGCCAGCAGCCCCGGACTAGCGGGGTTCCCTGGCGAGCAGTACTTC. Translating it yields CASSPGLAGFPGEQYF.

This clone was seen only once. J is TRBJ2-5 and V is TRBV29-1; no clear D. The V gene lost 0 bases and the J gene lost 7 bases, with 18 bases spanning the gap. CDR3 length equals 15 residues. Germline CDR1 is SQVTM and CDR2 is ANQGSEA. The CDR3 region has the DNA TGCAGCGTTGAAGATCCCAACAAAAGGGTAGGGACCCAGTACTTC. Translated: CSVEDPNKRVGTQYF. Combining the CDR3 with reference TRBV29-1 and TRBJ2-5 gives the whole variable domain SAVISQKPSRDICQRGTSLTIQCQVDSQVTMMFWYRQQPGQSLTLIATANQGSEATYESGFVIDKFPISRPNLTFSTLTVSNMSPEDSSIYLCSVEDPNKRVGTQYFGPGTRLLVL.